This T cell receptor beta chain was identified during a study of T cell responses to AZD1222 COVID-19 vaccine. CDR1 SGHRS and CDR2 YFSETQ come from the germline V gene. V lost 4 bases and J 4 bases, leaving 22 bases between the germline ends. The CDR3 contains 17 residues. Study-level findings and limits: Regions 160-218 and 743-854 held dominance among vaccine-associated CD4 TCRs, which spanned spike. Donor demographics were predominantly white British with a female majority; clonal diversity may be underestimated. Unmutated variant regions reportedly attract nearly half of all spike-specific TCRs.

Concerning this clone: Its antigen remains unidentified.

Clones were read by immunoSEQ multiplex PCR, and TCRdb kept only the in-frame ones, dropping some. The sample has about 110,000 clones; roughly 90% are singletons. Second-dose intervals of approximately 4 or approximately 12 weeks were pooled. The sample consisted of peripheral blood, taken 28 days after the second AZD1222 dose. The receptor's source is an adult who received the AZD1222 COVID-19 vaccine. This rearrangement joins TRBV5-1 to TRBJ2-3; D possibly corresponds to TRBD1 (6 bases). Written as DNA, the CDR3 is TGCGCCAGCAGCCCCAGGGGAGCCATATTAACCCCAGATACGCAGTATTTT. Translated, it gives CASSPRGAILTPDTQYF.